The 2 T cell receptor beta chains below all came from one sample that was sequenced in a study of gammadelta T cells during hepatitis C antiviral therapy. TRG and TRD CDR3 amplicons were made using about 25-31 PCR cycles. Sorted cells provided mRNA, which was converted into cDNA. One entry per CDR3 protein results from TCRdb running MiXCR on the reads. Its listing shows a few distinct CDR3 sequences. Sample treatment: sofosbuvir plus ledipasvir, interferon-free. The material was gamma-delta T cells from peripheral blood, obtained at week 48 follow-up after direct-acting antiviral therapy. Receptors were obtained from an adult with chronic hepatitis C.

Turning to this clonotype: Because the library targeted gamma chains, this beta chain is an off-target read whose size means little. The chain is built from TRBV6-6 and TRBJ1-3, with 7 bases lining up with TRBD1. Germline trimming cut 5 bases from V and 16 bases from J; bases unmatched to any gene: 23. The germline CDR1 and CDR2 sequences are MNHNY and SVGAGI (reference sequence). This CDR3 has 16 amino acids. CDR3 DNA sequence: TGTGCCAGCAGTGATGGACAGGTCAATTCTGGAAATACGCTCTATTTT. This sequence encodes CASSDGQVNSGNTLYF.

This clonotype was seen only once. This beta chain lies outside the target of a library built for gamma chains; its clone size means little. V gene TRBV27 combines with J gene TRBJ1-5; D is undetermined. CDR1 MNHEY and CDR2 SMNVEV come from the germline V gene (reference sequence). V dropped 0 bases and J dropped 0 bases, with 6 bases sitting between them. The CDR3 has 15 residues. The CDR3 coding sequence is TGTGCCAGCAGTTTATCCTTTAATAGCAATCAGCCCCAGCATTTT. Residues: CASSLSFNSNQPQHF.